Below, one TCR beta chain is given with its context. The data originate from a study of OX40 agonist ivuxolimab in advanced cancers. The length of the CDR3 is 13 residues. Looked up from germline, CDR1 is MNHEY and CDR2 is SVGAGI. V was cut by 7 bases and J by 5 bases, with 14 bases left in between. Produced via immunoSEQ multiplex PCR; TCRdb's table is partial and in-frame only. The sample includes 30,000 or so clones, about 80% of them seen just once. The specimen was CD4+ or CD8+ T cells sorted from blood, collected in a trial of the OX40 agonist ivuxolimab. The rearrangement uses TRBV6-5 and TRBJ1-1; D not resolved. The receptor comes from an adult with an advanced solid tumor such as melanoma, head and neck, liver or kidney cancer. The CDR3 DNA follows: TGTGCCAGCACCCAGCGGGGTGGTACTGAAGCTTTCTTT. Amino acids: CASTQRGGTEAFF.